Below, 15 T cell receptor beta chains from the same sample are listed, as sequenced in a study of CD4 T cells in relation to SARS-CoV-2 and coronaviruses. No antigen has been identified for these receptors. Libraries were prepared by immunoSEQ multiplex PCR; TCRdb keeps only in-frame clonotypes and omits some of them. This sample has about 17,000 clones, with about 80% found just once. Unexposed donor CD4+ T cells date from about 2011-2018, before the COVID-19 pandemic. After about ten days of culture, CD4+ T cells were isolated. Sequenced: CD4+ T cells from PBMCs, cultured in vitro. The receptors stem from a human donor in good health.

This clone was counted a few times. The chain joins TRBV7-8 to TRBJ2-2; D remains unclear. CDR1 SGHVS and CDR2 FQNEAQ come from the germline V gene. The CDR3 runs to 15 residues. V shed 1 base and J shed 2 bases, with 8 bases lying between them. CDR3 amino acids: CASSLVSVNTGELFF. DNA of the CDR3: TGTGCCAGCAGCTTAGTAAGCGTAAACACCGGGGAGCTGTTTTTT.

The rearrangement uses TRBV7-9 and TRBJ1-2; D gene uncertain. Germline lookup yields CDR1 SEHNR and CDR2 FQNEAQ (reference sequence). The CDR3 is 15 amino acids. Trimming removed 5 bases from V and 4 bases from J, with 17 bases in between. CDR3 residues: CASSPHSGILYGYTF. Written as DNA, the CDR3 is TGTGCCAGCAGCCCCCATTCCGGGATCCTCTATGGCTACACCTTC. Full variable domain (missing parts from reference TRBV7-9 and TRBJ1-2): DTGVSQNPRHKITKRGQNVTFRCDPISEHNRLYWYRQTLGQGPEFLTYFQNEAQLEKSRLLSDRFSAERPKGSFSTLEIQRTEQGDSAMYLCASSPHSGILYGYTFGSGTRLTVV.

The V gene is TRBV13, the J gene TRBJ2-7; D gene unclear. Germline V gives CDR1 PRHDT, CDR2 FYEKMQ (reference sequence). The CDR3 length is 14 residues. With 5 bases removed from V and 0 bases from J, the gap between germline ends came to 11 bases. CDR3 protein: CASSPRYSSYEQYF. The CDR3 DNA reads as TGTGCCAGCAGCCCCAGATATAGCTCCTACGAGCAGTACTTC.

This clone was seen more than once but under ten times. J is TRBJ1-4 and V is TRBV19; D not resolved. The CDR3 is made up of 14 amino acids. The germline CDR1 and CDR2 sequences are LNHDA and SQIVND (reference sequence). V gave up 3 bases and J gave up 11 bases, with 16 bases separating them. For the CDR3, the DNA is TGTGCCAGTAGTATGAGTAATTGGGCGTATAAACTGTTTTTT. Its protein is CASSMSNWAYKLFF.

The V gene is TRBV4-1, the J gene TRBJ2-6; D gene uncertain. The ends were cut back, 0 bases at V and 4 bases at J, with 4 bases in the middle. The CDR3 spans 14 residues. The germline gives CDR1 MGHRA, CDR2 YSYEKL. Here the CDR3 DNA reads TGCGCCAGCAGCCAAGATTGGGGGGCCAACGTCCTGACTTTC. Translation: CASSQDWGANVLTF.

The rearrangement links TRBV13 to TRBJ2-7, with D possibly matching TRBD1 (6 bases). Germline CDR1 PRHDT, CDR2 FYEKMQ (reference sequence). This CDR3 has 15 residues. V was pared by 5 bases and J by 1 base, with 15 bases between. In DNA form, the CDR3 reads TGTGCCAGCAGCCGGAGAGGACAGCCTTCCTACGAGCAGTACTTC. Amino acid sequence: CASSRRGQPSYEQYF.

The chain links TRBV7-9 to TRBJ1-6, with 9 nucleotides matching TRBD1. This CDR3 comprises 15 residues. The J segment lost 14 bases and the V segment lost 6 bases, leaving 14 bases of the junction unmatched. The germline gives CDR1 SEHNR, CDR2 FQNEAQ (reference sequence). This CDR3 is CASRPRTGEGSALHF. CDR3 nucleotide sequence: TGTGCCAGCAGACCTAGGACAGGGGAGGGGTCGGCCCTCCACTTT.

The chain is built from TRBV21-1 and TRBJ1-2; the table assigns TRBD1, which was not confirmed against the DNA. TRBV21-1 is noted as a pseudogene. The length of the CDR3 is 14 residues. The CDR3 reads CASSKAWAPTGYTF. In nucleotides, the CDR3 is TGTGCCAGCAGCAAAGCGTGGGCCCCCACAGGCTACACCTTC.

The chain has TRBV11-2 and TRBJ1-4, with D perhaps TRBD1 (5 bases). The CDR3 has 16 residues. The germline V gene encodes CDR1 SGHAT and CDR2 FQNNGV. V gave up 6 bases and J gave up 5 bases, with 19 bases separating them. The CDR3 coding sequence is TGTGCCAGCAGTCACCCTTGGGGGGGTGGGAATGAAAAACTGTTTTTT. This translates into CASSHPWGGGNEKLFF.

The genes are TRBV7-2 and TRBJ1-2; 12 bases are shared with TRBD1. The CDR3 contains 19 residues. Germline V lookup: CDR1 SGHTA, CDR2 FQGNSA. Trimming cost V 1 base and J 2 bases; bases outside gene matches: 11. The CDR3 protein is CASSLVSGTGGSLNYGYTF. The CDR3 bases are TGTGCCAGCAGCTTAGTATCCGGGACAGGGGGCTCCCTAAACTATGGCTACACCTTC.

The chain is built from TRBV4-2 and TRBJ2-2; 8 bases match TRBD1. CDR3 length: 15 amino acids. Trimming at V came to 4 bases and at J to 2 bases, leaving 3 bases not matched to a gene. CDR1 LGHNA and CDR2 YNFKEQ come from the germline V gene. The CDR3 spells CASSPAGGNTGELFF. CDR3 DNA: TGTGCCAGCAGCCCTGCAGGGGGCAACACCGGGGAGCTGTTTTTT.

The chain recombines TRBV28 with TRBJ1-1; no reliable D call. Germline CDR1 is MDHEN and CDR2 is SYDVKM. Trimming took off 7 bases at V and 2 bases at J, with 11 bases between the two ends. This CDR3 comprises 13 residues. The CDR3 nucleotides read TGTGCCAGCACACTGGGCGGAAACACTGAAGCTTTCTTT. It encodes CASTLGGNTEAFF. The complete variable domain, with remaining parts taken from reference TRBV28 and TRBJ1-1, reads DVKVTQSSRYLVKRTGEKVFLECVQDMDHENMFWYRQDPGLGLRLIYFSYDVKMKEKGDIPEGYSVSREKKERFSLILESASTNQTSMYLCASTLGGNTEAFFGQGTRLTVV.

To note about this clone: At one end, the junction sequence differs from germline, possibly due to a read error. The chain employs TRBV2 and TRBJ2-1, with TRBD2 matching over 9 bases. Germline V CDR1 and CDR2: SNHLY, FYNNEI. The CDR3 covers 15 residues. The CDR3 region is CASTEAGGSYNEQFF. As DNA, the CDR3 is TGTGCCAGCACTGAAGCGGGGGGCTCATACAATGAGCAGTTCTTC.

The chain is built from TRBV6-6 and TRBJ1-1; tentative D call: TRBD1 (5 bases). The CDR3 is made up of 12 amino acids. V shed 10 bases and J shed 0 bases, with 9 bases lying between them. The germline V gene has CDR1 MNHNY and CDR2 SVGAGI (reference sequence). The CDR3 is CATNRMNTEAFF. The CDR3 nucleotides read TGTGCCACTAACAGGATGAACACTGAAGCTTTCTTT.

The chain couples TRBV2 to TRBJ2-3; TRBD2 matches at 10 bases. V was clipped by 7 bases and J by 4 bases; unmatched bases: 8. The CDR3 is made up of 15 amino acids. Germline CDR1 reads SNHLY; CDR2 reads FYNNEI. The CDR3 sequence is CASNELAGLADTQYF. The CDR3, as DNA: TGTGCCAGCAACGAACTAGCGGGGTTGGCAGATACGCAGTATTTT.